These T cell receptor beta chains were read from a single sample in a study of T cells expressing NK-cell markers. TCRdb re-called the 5' RACE reads and shows each CDR3 protein once, DNA omitted. The repertoire table contains some 190,000 distinct CDR3 sequences. Source material: blood T cells: a sorted CD56 or NKG2C T cell subset, CD4+ or CD8+ T cells, or bulk PBMC T cells (not recorded which). The receptors shown here come from a man aged 18-70 years in good health. Both conserved end residues are part of each CDR3.

V gene	J gene	CDR3 protein
TRBV9	TRBJ2-7	CASSPTGERGEQYF
TRBV7-2	TRBJ2-5	CASRRGGRETQYF
TRBV20-1	TRBJ2-7	CSVDARGLNEQYF
TRBV14	TRBJ1-1	CASSQRGSNTEAFF
TRBV7-9	TRBJ2-1	CASSPRLAGGGYNEQFF
TRBV2	TRBJ2-7	CASSVGVLGSYEQYF
TRBV2	TRBJ2-5	CASSAWTGETQYF
TRBV12-3/TRBV12-4	TRBJ1-2	CASSLTRRPYGYTF
TRBV13	TRBJ2-7	CASSSSPVPPNEQYF
TRBV2	TRBJ2-1	CASRRATGRNEQFF
TRBV7-8	TRBJ1-5	CASSSLGQAGYQPQHF
TRBV5-1	TRBJ2-7	CASSLTGLDLYEQYF
TRBV29-1	TRBJ2-1	CSVEDREEEINEQFF
TRBV6-1	TRBJ2-7	CASREDGLYEQYF
TRBV19	TRBJ2-7	CASSLLRGEEQYF
TRBV27	TRBJ2-5	CASSFTTSGQETQYF
TRBV19	TRBJ2-7	CASSVTGTGGSYEQYF
TRBV6-6	TRBJ1-5	CASSVGMDQPQHF
TRBV2	TRBJ2-3	CASFRSTDTQYF
TRBV4-1	TRBJ2-1	CASSLHRENSYNEQFF
TRBV5-1	TRBJ2-1	CASSLDVRDSYNEQFF
TRBV7-9	TRBJ1-2	CASSGEVREDYGYTF
TRBV27	TRBJ1-2	CASSLRDRGFHGYTF
TRBV6-5	TRBJ2-1	CASSYSTGQFPHHEQFF